The clone carrying this T cell receptor (beta chain) was counted once. Its cognate antigen is unknown. The assay used deep level. Repertoires were generated with immunoSEQ multiplex PCR, while TCRdb's copy carries only in-frame clones and drops some. The sample has roughly 2 million clones, over 85% seen once. This entry is derived from a study of shared clonotypes between healthy human individuals. Whole-study context: Donors had three CD4 naive, three CD4 memory, two CD8 naive and one CD8 memory plate apiece.

V shed 5 bases, J shed 6 bases, and the junction held 7 bases outside the gene matches. Germline CDR1 SEHNR, CDR2 FQNEAQ (reference sequence). The CDR3 is 14 residues long. Findings and caveats of the study: It was the non-shared clonotypes that had lower generation probabilities than clonotypes shared by all four donors. Sampling covered nothing but blood. Tissue TCR repertoires likely differ from those found in blood.

The specimen sequenced was naive CD4+ T cells sorted from blood. Subset: CD45RA+ positively selected. The TCR sequence derives from a young man in good health. V and J are TRBV7-9 and TRBJ2-7, with TRBD2 identical over 10 bases. The CDR3 bases are TGTGCCAGCAGCGCCCCCGGGACTAGCGCCGAGCAGTACTTC. Translation gives CASSAPGTSAEQYF.